These 14 T cell receptor beta chains were all obtained from the same sample, sequenced in a study of response to subunit inactivated influenza vaccine. A single record per CDR3 protein comes from TCRdb applying MiXCR to the RT-PCR reads. The table includes 500,000 to 600,000 distinct CDR3 sequences, over 9.5% detected once. The sample in question was PBMCs from blood, obtained on the day of vaccination. The source of these receptors is a man aged 50-60 years who received an inactivated influenza vaccine.

The V and J genes are TRBV5-1 and TRBJ2-6, with 7 bases aligning to TRBD1. Germline CDR1 reads SGHRS; CDR2 reads YFSETQ. The CDR3 extends over 16 amino acids. Losses at the gene ends were 4 bases for V and 2 bases for J; bases not matched to a gene: 6. The CDR3 nucleotides are TGCGCCAGCAGCCCTCCGGGGACAGCTGGGGCCAACGTCCTGACTTTC. Amino acids: CASSPPGTAGANVLTF.

The chain combines TRBV5-1 with TRBJ1-6; D gene ambiguous. Trimming took 9 bases from V and 10 from J, leaving 17 bases between them. Germline loops: CDR1 SGHRS, CDR2 YFSETQ. The CDR3 is made up of 13 amino acids. This CDR3 reads CAKGYRWGSPLHF. CDR3 coding DNA: TGCGCCAAAGGGTATCGGTGGGGATCACCCCTCCACTTT.

The rearrangement links TRBV4-3 to TRBJ1-2; D is perhaps TRBD1 (5 bases). V dropped 0 bases and J dropped 5 bases, with 16 bases sitting between them. The CDR3 length is 16 residues. Per germline, CDR1 LGHNA and CDR2 YSLEER. The CDR3 region is CASSQEPHRLEYGYTF. In DNA, the CDR3 is TGCGCCAGCAGCCAAGAGCCTCACAGGCTGGAATATGGCTACACCTTC.

This sequence joins TRBV7-2 and TRBJ2-2; the D gene is possibly TRBD2 (6 bases). Trimming shortened V by 3 bases and J by 1 base, and 12 bases separated the two germline ends. Germline CDR1 and CDR2: SGHTA and FQGNSA. The CDR3 is 16 residues long. The CDR3 protein is CASSFRSGGNTGELFF. CDR3 DNA: TGTGCCAGCAGCTTCCGTTCCGGGGGGAACACCGGGGAGCTGTTTTTT.

This clonotype was observed many times. The chain employs TRBV9 and TRBJ2-3; TRBD2 agrees at 8 bases. The length of the CDR3 is 15 residues. J gave up 3 bases and V 0 bases, and 3 bases lay outside the gene matches. From germline, CDR1 is SGDLS and CDR2 YYNGEE. The CDR3 sequence is CASSVDGGRTDTQYF. The CDR3 region has the DNA TGTGCCAGCAGCGTAGATGGCGGGAGGACAGATACGCAGTATTTT.

This clonotype was picked up many times. The rearrangement uses TRBV29-1 and TRBJ2-3; TRBD2 might be the D (6 bases). In germline, CDR1 is SQVTM, CDR2 ANQGSEA. The CDR3 is 18 residues long. Trimming left V 0 bases short and J 2 bases short, with 21 bases between. This CDR3 reads CSVEDRIPRDSVTDTQYF. The CDR3 nucleotides read TGCAGCGTTGAAGATCGGATCCCCCGGGACTCCGTCACAGATACGCAGTATTTT.

This clonotype came up a few times. The DNA for the CDR3 is TGTGCCACAACGGGGAATAGCGGGAGCGATACGCAGTATTTT. This sequence encodes CATTGNSGSDTQYF. The chain carries TRBV10-3 and TRBJ2-3; 9 nucleotides agree with TRBD2. Germline CDR1 is ENHRY and CDR2 is SYGVKD. The CDR3 spans 14 residues. J gave up 6 bases and V 10 bases, and 11 bases lay outside the gene matches.

This clonotype was found a few times. This chain connects TRBV5-1 to TRBJ2-3, with 13 bases fitting TRBD2. Germline CDR1 reads SGHRS; CDR2 reads YFSETQ. V gave up 7 bases and J gave up 5 bases; unmatched junction bases: 1. CDR3 length: 13 amino acids. CDR3 nucleotides: TGCGCCAGCGGACTAGCGGGAGAAGATACGCAGTATTTT. Translating gives CASGLAGEDTQYF.

For the CDR3, the DNA is TGTGCCAGCAGCCAGAAAGGTCGAGGAGATACGCAGTATTTT. Translating it yields CASSQKGRGDTQYF. The chain recombines TRBV4-2 with TRBJ2-3; no definite D call. The CDR3 is made up of 14 amino acids. V lost 3 bases and J lost 5, with 12 bases in between. Per the germline V gene, CDR1 is LGHNA and CDR2 is YNFKEQ.

This clonotype was counted ten times or more. This sequence joins TRBV7-2 and TRBJ2-1, with TRBD1 matching 10 bases. CDR1 is SGHTA, CDR2 FQGNSA, per germline. This CDR3 has 15 amino acids. After removal of 1 base from V and 7 bases from J, the junction contained 4 bases not matched to a gene. CDR3 DNA sequence: TGTGCCAGCAGCTTAGTAGGGACAGGGGCAAATGAGCAGTTCTTC. Its protein product is CASSLVGTGANEQFF.

This chain's CDR3 is CASSAGGSQPQHF. The CDR3 DNA sequence: TGTGCCAGCAGCGCCGGCGGGTCTCAGCCCCAGCATTTT. The chain has TRBV7-8 and TRBJ1-5; D is unresolved. Germline lookup yields CDR1 SGHVS and CDR2 FQNEAQ. The V and J ends lost 5 bases and 6 bases respectively, with 11 bases between them. The CDR3 sequence is 13 residues long.

This clonotype has more than one count but fewer than ten. The chain uses TRBV7-2 and TRBJ2-7; no reliable D call. There are 13 residues in the CDR3. Deletions cut 1 base from V and 3 bases from J, with 7 bases between. Germline V gene sequence: CDR1 SGHTA, CDR2 FQGNSA. CDR3: CASSLGYRYEQYF. DNA of the CDR3: TGTGCCAGCAGCTTAGGTTACCGCTACGAGCAGTACTTC.

This chain connects TRBV9 to TRBJ2-1; tentatively, D is TRBD1 (6 bases). The CDR3 consists of 16 residues. Germline loops: CDR1 SGDLS, CDR2 YYNGEE. Trimming pared 0 bases from V and 9 bases from J, leaving 19 bases between. CDR3: CASSVGDNLRRGEQFF. CDR3 in DNA: TGTGCCAGCAGCGTAGGGGACAATCTGCGGAGAGGTGAGCAGTTCTTC.

This clonotype appeared a few times. The chain recombines TRBV5-6 with TRBJ2-5; TRBD2 agrees at 8 bases. Germline trimming cut 2 bases from V and 3 bases from J; bases unmatched to any gene: 6. The CDR3 totals 15 residues. Germline-derived CDR1 and CDR2 are SGHDT and YYEEEE. The CDR3 DNA is TGTGCCAGCAGCTTTTATAGCGGGGTCAAAGAGACCCAGTACTTC. Amino acid sequence: CASSFYSGVKETQYF.